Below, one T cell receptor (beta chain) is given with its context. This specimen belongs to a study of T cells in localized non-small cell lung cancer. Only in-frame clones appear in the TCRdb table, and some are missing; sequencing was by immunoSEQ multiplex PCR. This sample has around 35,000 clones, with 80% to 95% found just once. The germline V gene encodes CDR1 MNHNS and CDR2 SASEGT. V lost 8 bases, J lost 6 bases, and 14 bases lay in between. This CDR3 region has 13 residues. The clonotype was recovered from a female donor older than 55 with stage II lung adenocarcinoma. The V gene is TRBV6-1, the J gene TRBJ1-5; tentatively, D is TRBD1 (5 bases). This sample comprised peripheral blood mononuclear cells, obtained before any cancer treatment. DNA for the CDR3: TGTGCCAGCGGCGCGTCAGGGACTCAGCCCCAGCATTTT. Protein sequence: CASGASGTQPQHF.